These 11 T cell receptor beta chains came from one sample sequenced in a study of blood T cells in healthy people across ages. Primers used in a second PCR of about 7 to 12 cycles were a sample-barcoded 5' primer and a J-beta primer mix. TCRdb reprocessed the 5' RACE reads via MiXCR and lists one record per CDR3 protein. The sample lists about 800,000 distinct CDR3 sequences; 20% to 30% were seen once. The data also belong to a second study, concerning T cells of mothers and their children.

The sample was blood. All receptors derive from a boy aged 5-17 years in good health.

The chain has TRBV7-2 and TRBJ2-5; D is tentatively TRBD1 or TRBD2 (5 bases each). This CDR3 is built from 12 residues. V lost 3 bases and J 8 bases, leaving 10 bases between the germline ends. Germline V gene data show CDR1 as SGHTA and CDR2 as FQGNSA. The CDR3 protein is CASSFPGTTQYF. The CDR3 nucleotides read TGTGCCAGCAGCTTTCCGGGGACCACCCAGTACTTC.

The sample holds a few counts of this clonotype. The chain links TRBV10-3 to TRBJ2-7; 12 nucleotides agree with TRBD2. V lost 8 bases to trimming and J lost 2 bases; unmatched junction nucleotides: 4. Germline V gene data show CDR1 as ENHRY and CDR2 as SYGVKD. There are 14 residues in the CDR3. This CDR3 reads CAISGLAGPYEQYF. Here the CDR3 DNA reads TGTGCCATCTCCGGACTAGCGGGACCCTACGAGCAGTACTTC.

The chain uses TRBV21-1 and TRBJ2-4; the table's TRBD1 call for D was not verified on the DNA. TRBV21-1 is labeled a pseudogene. The CDR3 extends over 15 amino acids. CDR3 nucleotide sequence: TGTGCCAGCAACTACCCGGGACAGGGGTTAAACATTCAGTACTTC. It encodes CASNYPGQGLNIQYF.

This rearrangement joins TRBV11-2 to TRBJ1-2, with a tentative D call TRBD1 (6 bases). Trimming left V 8 bases short and J 6 bases short, with 19 bases between. The CDR3 extends over 14 amino acids. Per germline, CDR1 SGHAT and CDR2 FQNNGV. The CDR3 spells CASEMTVGGDGYTF. The CDR3 region has the DNA TGTGCCAGCGAAATGACCGTCGGGGGCGATGGCTACACCTTC.

This chain uses TRBV29-1 with TRBJ2-1; D perhaps matches TRBD2 (6 bases). V was shortened by 4 bases and J by 7 bases, with 14 bases between the two germline ends. The CDR3 is 13 residues long. Germline V gene lookup returns CDR1 SQVTM and CDR2 ANQGSEA. In nucleotides, the CDR3 is TGCAGCGTTGTTCTAGCGAATGGGAATGAGCAGTTCTTC. Translating it yields CSVVLANGNEQFF.

The sample holds a few counts of this clonotype. The rearrangement uses TRBV5-6 and TRBJ2-1, with 12 positions matching TRBD2. The V gene end was trimmed by 3 bases and the J gene end by 7 bases; junction bases not matched to a gene: 8. Germline CDR1 is SGHDT and CDR2 is YYEEEE. The CDR3 contains 16 residues. CDR3 sequence (DNA): TGTGCCAGCAGCTCCCCTAGCGGGAGGGTAAAGAATGAGCAGTTCTTC. Translated: CASSSPSGRVKNEQFF.

The V call is TRBV12-3 or TRBV12-4, the J call TRBJ2-2; possibly TRBD2 for D (5 bases). CDR3 length: 14 amino acids. V gave up 3 bases and J gave up 4 bases, with 9 bases separating them. Here the CDR3 reads CASSFSGSTGELFF. Written as DNA, the CDR3 is TGTGCCAGCAGTTTTAGTGGGAGCACCGGGGAGCTGTTTTTT.

For this clonotype: A read error may produce the germline difference seen at one junction end. The V and J genes are TRBV7-7 and TRBJ2-1; unclear D gene. Germline V gene lookup returns CDR1 SSHAT and CDR2 FNYEAQ (reference sequence). This CDR3 spans 17 amino acids. The CDR3 DNA follows: TGTGCTAGCAGCTTAGGGCCCCTAAAAAGCTCCTACAATGAGCAGTTCTTC. Translating gives CASSLGPLKSSYNEQFF.

The genes are TRBV7-6 and TRBJ2-2; 9 bases are a match to TRBD1. V dropped 4 bases and J dropped 6; count of bases not matched to a gene: 9. Germline V lookup: CDR1 SGHVS, CDR2 FNYEAQ. The length of the CDR3 is 16 residues. This CDR3 is CASSSAPGQGPGELFF. The CDR3 DNA reads TGTGCCAGCAGCTCTGCACCGGGACAGGGTCCCGGGGAGCTGTTTTTT.

The chain employs TRBV21-1 and TRBJ2-1; the DNA was not compared with TRBD2, the D call given in the table. TRBV21-1 is deemed a pseudogene. CDR3 length: 19 residues. DNA for the CDR3: TGTGCCAGCAGCAAAGCGGGAGACAAGGGCCCAGTTGTCGACAATGAGCAGTTCTTC. Translated, it gives CASSKAGDKGPVVDNEQFF.

This clonotype was detected only a few times. CDR3 in DNA: TGTGCCAGCAGTTTATACATCTGTGGGTTATCAGAGACCCAGTACTTC. As protein: CASSLYICGLSETQYF. This sequence joins TRBV28 and TRBJ2-5; no firm D call. This CDR3 region has 16 residues. The V end lost 1 base, the J end lost 4 bases, and 16 bases lay between the germline ends. Germline assignment: CDR1 MDHEN and CDR2 SYDVKM.